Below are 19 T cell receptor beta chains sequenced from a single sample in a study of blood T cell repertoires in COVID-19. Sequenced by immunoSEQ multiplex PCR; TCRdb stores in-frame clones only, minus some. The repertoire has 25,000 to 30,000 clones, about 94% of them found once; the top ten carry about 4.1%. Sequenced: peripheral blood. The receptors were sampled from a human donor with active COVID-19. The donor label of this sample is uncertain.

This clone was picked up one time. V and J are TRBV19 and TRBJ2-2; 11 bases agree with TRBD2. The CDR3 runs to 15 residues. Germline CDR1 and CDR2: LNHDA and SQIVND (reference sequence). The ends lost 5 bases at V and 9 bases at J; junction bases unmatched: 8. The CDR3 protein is CASSRRSGGAWELFF. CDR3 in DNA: TGTGCCAGTAGTCGACGTAGCGGGGGGGCGTGGGAGCTGTTTTTT. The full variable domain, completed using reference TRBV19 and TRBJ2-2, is DGGITQSPKYLFRKEGQNVTLSCEQNLNHDAMYWYRQDPGQGLRLIYYSQIVNDFQKGDIAEGYSVSREKKESFPLTVTSAQKNPTAFYLCASSRRSGGAWELFFGEGSRLTVL.

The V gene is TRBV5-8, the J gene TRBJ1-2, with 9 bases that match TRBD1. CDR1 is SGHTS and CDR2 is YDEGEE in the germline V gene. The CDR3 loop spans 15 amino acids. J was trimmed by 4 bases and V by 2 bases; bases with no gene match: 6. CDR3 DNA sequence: TGTGCCAGCAGCTTTTCCGGGACAGGGTCCTATGGCTACACCTTC. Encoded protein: CASSFSGTGSYGYTF.

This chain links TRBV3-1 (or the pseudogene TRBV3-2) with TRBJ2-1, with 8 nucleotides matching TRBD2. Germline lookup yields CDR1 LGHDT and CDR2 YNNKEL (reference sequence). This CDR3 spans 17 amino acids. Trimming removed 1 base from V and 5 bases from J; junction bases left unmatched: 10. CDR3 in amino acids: CASSQAVAGRVNNEQFF. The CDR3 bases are TGTGCCAGCAGCCAAGCTGTAGCGGGGAGGGTAAACAATGAGCAGTTCTTC.

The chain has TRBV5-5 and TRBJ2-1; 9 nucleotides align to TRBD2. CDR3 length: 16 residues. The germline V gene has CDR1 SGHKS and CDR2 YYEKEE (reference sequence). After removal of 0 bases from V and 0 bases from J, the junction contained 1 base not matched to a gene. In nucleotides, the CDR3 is TGTGCCAGCAGCTTGGCGACTAGCGGCTCCTACAATGAGCAGTTCTTC. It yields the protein CASSLATSGSYNEQFF.

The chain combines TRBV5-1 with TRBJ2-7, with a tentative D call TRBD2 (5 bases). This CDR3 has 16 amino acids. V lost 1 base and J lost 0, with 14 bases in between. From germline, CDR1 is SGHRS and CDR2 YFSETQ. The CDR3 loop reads CASSLSISASSYEQYF. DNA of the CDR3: TGCGCCAGCAGCTTGAGCATTAGCGCCAGCTCCTACGAGCAGTACTTC.

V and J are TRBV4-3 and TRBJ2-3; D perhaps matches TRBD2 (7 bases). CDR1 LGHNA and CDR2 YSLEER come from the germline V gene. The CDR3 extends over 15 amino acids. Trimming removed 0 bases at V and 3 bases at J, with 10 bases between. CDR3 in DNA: TGCGCCAGCAGCCAAGAAGGGGGGGCGACAGATACGCAGTATTTT. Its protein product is CASSQEGGATDTQYF.

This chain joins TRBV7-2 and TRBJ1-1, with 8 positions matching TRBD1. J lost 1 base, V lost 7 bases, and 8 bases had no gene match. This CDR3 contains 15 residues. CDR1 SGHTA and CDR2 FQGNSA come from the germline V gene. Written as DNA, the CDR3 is TGTGCCAGCATCTTGGGGACAGGCCGGAACACTGAAGCTTTCTTT. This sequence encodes CASILGTGRNTEAFF.

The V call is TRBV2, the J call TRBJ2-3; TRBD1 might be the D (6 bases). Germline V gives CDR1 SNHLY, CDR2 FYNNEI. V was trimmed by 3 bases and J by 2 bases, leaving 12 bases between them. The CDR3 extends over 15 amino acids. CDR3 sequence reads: CASSDTGMVTDTQYF. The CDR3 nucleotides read TGTGCCAGCAGTGATACAGGGATGGTCACAGATACGCAGTATTTT. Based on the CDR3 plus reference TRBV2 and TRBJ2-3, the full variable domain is EPEVTQTPSHQVTQMGQEVILRCVPISNHLYFYWYRQILGQKVEFLVSFYNNEISEKSEIFDDQFSVERPDGSNFTLKIRSTKLEDSAMYFCASSDTGMVTDTQYFGPGTRLTVL.

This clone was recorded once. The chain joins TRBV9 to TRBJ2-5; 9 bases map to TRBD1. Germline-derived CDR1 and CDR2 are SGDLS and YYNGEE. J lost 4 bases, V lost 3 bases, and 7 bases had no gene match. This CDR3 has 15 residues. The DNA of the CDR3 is TGTGCCAGCAGCGAATCGGGACAGGGCATAGAGACCCAGTACTTC. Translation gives CASSESGQGIETQYF.

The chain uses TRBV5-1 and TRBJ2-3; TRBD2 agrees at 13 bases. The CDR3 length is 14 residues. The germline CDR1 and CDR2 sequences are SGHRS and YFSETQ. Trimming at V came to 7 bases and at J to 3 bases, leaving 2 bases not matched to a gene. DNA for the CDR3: TGCGCCAGCGGACTAGCGGGAGATACAGATACGCAGTATTTT. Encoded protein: CASGLAGDTDTQYF.

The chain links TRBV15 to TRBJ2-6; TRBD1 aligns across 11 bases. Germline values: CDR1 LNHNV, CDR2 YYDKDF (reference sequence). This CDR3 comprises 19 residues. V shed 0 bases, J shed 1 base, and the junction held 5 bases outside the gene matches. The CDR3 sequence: CATSRDHGTGGSGANVLTF. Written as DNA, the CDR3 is TGTGCCACCAGCAGAGATCATGGGACAGGGGGATCTGGGGCCAACGTCCTGACTTTC. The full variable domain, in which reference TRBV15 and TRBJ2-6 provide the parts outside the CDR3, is DAMVIQNPRYQVTQFGKPVTLSCSQTLNHNVMYWYQQKSSQAPKLLFHYYDKDFNNEADTPDNFQSRRPNTSFCFLDIRSPGLGDTAMYLCATSRDHGTGGSGANVLTFGAGSRLTVL.

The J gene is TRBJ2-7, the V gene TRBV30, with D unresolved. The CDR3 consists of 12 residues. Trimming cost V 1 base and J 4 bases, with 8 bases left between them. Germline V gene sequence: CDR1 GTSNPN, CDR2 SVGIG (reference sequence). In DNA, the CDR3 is TGTGCCTGGAGTGAACAGCCGTACGAGCAGTACTTC. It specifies CAWSEQPYEQYF.

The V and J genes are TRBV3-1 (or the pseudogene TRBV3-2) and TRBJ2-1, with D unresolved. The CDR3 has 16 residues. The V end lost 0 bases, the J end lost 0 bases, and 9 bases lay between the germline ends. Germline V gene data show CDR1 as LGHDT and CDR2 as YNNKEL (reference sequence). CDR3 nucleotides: TGTGCCAGCAGCCAAGATGATGCGAGCTCCTACAATGAGCAGTTCTTC. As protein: CASSQDDASSYNEQFF.

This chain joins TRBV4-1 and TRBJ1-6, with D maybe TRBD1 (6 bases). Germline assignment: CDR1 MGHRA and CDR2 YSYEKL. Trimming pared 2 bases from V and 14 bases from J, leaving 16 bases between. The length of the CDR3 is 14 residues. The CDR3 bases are TGCGCCAGCAGCCAACTTTTTACAGGGAAATCCCTCCACTTT. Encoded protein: CASSQLFTGKSLHF.

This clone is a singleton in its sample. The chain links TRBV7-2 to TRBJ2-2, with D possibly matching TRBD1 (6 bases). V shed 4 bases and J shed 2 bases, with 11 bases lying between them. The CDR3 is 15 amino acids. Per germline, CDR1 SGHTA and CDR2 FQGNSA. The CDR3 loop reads CASSSGQLNTGELFF. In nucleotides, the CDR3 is TGTGCCAGCAGCTCTGGACAGTTAAACACCGGGGAGCTGTTTTTT.

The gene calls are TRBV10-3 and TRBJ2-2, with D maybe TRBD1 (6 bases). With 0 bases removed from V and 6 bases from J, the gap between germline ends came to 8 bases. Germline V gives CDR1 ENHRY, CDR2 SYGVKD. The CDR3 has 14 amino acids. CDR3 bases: TGTGCCATCAGTGAGTCGGGGGCCGCCGGGGAGCTGTTTTTT. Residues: CAISESGAAGELFF.

CDR3 bases: TGTGCCAGCAGTCACAGGACAGGCTCCCAGCCCCAGCATTTT. Translation: CASSHRTGSQPQHF. This chain joins TRBV6-5 and TRBJ1-5, with TRBD1 matching over 7 bases. The CDR3 has 14 residues. Germline assignment: CDR1 MNHEY and CDR2 SVGAGI. V dropped 5 bases and J dropped 7; count of bases not matched to a gene: 8.

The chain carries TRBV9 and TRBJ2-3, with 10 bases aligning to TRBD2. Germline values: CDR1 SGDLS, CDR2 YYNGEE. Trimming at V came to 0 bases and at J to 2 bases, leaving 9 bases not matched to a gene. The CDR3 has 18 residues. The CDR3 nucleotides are TGTGCCAGCAGCGTAGGGCTAGCGGGGGTACCCGACACAGATACGCAGTATTTT. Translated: CASSVGLAGVPDTDTQYF.

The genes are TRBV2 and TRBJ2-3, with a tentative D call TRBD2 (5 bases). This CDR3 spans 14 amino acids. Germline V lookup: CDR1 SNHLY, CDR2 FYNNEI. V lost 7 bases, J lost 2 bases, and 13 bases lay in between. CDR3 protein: CASIGGRFTDTQYF. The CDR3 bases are TGTGCCAGCATTGGAGGCAGGTTCACAGATACGCAGTATTTT.